This paragraph covers one T cell receptor (beta chain) sequence. Its cognate antigen is unknown. Every patient with CD3G deficiency had evidence of autoimmunity. Patients, 2 to 39 years old, had expanded memory T-cell proportions. CD4+ T cells were divided by sorting: CD25-high CD127-low Tregs, CD25-low CD127-high conventional cells. The record originates from a study of regulatory T cells. The primer mix had 52 TRBV and 13 TRBJ primers. Sequencing was performed with immunoSEQ multiplex PCR; in TCRdb, only in-frame clones are kept and a portion is missing. The sample lists about 17,000 clones, around 83% occurring once. Points from the study as a whole: Patient repertoires had restricted TRB V-J pairs and skewed V and J usage, most in Tregs. In CD3G-deficient patients, conventional CD4+ T cells were enriched for hydrophobic CDR3 residues at positions 6 and 7.

Germline values: CDR1 MDHEN, CDR2 SYDVKM. This CDR3 spans 14 amino acids. The germline V and J ends were trimmed by 2 bases and 2 bases, with 9 bases remaining between them. This chain connects TRBV28 to TRBJ1-2; D is unresolved. The sequenced sample was conventional CD4+ T cells sorted from blood. The receptor comes from a person in their thirties with CD3G deficiency. CDR3 DNA: TGTGCCAGCAGTTTACCCCCGGGGAACTATGGCTACACCTTC. It is translated as CASSLPPGNYGYTF.